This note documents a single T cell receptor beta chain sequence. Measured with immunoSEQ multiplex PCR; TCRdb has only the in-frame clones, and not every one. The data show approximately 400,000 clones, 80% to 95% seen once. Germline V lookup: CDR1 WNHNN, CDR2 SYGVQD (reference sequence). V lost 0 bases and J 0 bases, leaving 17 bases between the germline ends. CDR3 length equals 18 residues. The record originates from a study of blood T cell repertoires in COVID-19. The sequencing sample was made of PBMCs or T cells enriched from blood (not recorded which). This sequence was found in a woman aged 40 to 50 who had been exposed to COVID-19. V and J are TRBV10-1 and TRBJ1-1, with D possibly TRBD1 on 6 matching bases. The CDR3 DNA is TGCGCCAGCAGTGAGTCGGGGGCATTTTCCCCGATGAACACTGAAGCTTTCTTT. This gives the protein CASSESGAFSPMNTEAFF.